The TCR beta chain under discussion was sequenced for a study of T cell changes during pregnancy in multiple sclerosis (dated 2019 in TCRdb). Study-level background: The study examined how the T cell repertoire changed over the course of pregnancy in women with multiple sclerosis.

The library came from the immunoSEQ multiplex PCR assay. As stored in TCRdb, this immuneACCESS dataset retains in-frame rearrangements with V and J assigned. A fraction of the clones does not appear; measured against another copy, unresolved V genes explain less than half of the discrepancy, and the remainder lacks a known reason. The sample table shows under 60,000 clones, and 91% are seen once. In total, the top ten clones hold roughly a tenth of the sample. Points on this clone: No cognate antigen has been identified for it. No much larger clone is present one base from it, and per-base qualities are unavailable.

The germline V gene supplies CDR1 SNHLY and CDR2 FYNNEI. The CDR3 goes from the cysteine to the phenylalanine over 16 residues. Solely the CDR3 DNA is kept, with 48 bases framed from the first base. V loses 7 bases, J loses 0 bases, and the germline ends lie 13 bases apart. The material sequenced was CD8+ T cells from peripheral blood mononuclear cells, taken after pregnancy. This sequence originates from a female donor with multiple sclerosis, enrolled in a pregnancy study. The rearranged segments are TRBV2 and TRBJ2-6; TRBD1 is perhaps the D gene, given 6 matching bases. The sequenced DNA: TGTGCCAGCAACATCGACAGGTTCTCTGGGGCCAACGTCCTGACTTTC. Its protein product is CASNIDRFSGANVLTF.